The clone carrying this TCR beta chain showed up just once. The data derive from a study of blood T cell repertoires in COVID-19. Across the study: PBMCs, B-cell-depleted T cells, or T cells were the source of the cDNA or gDNA that made up the material.

Under the authors' procedure: It was from reference gene primer amplification that nucleated cell counts were estimated. This table comes from immunoSEQ multiplex PCR, and its TCRdb copy is limited to in-frame clones, with some not included. That table is the source of V, J and clone size, and D and trimming were worked out from the DNA. The sample shows about 220,000 clones, about 78% of them seen only once. The CDR3 covers 14 residues. The junction had 6 bases not matched to a gene; V was cut back by 2 bases and J by 9 bases. The germline V gene encodes CDR1 KGHSH and CDR2 LQKENI. The TCR sequence derives from a woman aged 65 to 85 with acute or convalescent COVID-19. The rearrangement links TRBV18 to TRBJ2-1, with TRBD1 identical over 8 bases. The sequenced material came from peripheral blood. CDR3 nucleotides: TGTGCCAGCTCACCAGAACAGGGGGATGTTGAGCAGTTCTTC. Protein sequence: CASSPEQGDVEQFF.